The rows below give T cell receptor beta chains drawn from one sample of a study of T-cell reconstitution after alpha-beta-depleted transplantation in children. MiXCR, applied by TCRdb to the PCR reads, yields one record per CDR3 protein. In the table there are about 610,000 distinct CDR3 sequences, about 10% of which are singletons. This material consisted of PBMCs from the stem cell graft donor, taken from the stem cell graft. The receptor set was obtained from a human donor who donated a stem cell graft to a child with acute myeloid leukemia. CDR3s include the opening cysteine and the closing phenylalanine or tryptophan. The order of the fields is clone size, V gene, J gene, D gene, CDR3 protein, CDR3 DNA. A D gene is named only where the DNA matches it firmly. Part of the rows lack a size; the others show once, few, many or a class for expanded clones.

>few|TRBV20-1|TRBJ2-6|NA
CSARVIGANVLTF
TGCAGTGCTAGAGTCATCGGGGCCAACGTCCTGACTTTC
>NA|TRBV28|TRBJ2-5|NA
CASSSPSRGRETQYF
TGTGCCAGCAGTTCGCCCTCTCGGGGAAGAGAGACCCAGTACTTC
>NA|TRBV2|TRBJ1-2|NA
CASSKLTNNYGYTF
TGTGCCAGCAGTAAGCTGACTAACAACTATGGCTACACCTTC
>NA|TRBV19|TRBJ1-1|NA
CASSTGRMNTEAFF
TGTGCCAGTAGTACGGGACGGATGAACACTGAAGCTTTCTTT
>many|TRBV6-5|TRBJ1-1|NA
CASSYSVNTEAFF
TGTGCCAGCAGTTACTCAGTGAACACTGAAGCTTTCTTT
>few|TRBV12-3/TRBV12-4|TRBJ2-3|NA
CASSLLPEGDTQYF
TGTGCCAGCAGCTTACTTCCCGAGGGGGATACGCAGTATTTT
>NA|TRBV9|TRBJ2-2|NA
CASSVGSDLNTGELFF
TGTGCCAGCAGCGTAGGATCGGACCTAAACACCGGGGAGCTGTTTTTT
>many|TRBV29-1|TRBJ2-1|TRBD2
CSDASGPYNEQFF
TGCAGCGACGCTAGCGGGCCCTACAATGAGCAGTTCTTC
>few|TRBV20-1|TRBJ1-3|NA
CSASKSLSGNTIYF
TGCAGTGCTAGTAAGAGTCTCTCTGGAAACACCATATATTTT
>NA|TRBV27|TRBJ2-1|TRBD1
CASSTPRDRGQNEQFF
TGTGCCAGCAGTACTCCCCGGGACAGGGGACAAAATGAGCAGTTCTTC
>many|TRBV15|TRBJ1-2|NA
CATSRELSSPLYGYTF
TGTGCCACCAGCAGAGAGTTAAGTTCTCCCCTCTATGGCTACACCTTC
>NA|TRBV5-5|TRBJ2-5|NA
CASSLDRSMVETQYF
TGTGCCAGCAGCTTGGATCGCTCCATGGTAGAGACCCAGTACTTC
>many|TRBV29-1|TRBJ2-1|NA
CSVDRQAPGGEQFF
TGCAGCGTTGACCGACAGGCCCCCGGGGGGGAGCAGTTCTTC
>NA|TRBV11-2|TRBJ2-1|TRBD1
CASSPWGTGASYNEQFF
TGTGCCAGCAGCCCCTGGGGGACAGGGGCGTCCTACAATGAGCAGTTCTTC
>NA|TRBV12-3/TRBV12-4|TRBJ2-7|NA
CASSLEGGPGYEQYF
TGTGCCAGCAGTTTAGAAGGGGGACCAGGCTACGAGCAGTACTTC
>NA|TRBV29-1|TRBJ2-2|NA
CSAQDSVDRPGELFF
TGCAGCGCCCAGGATTCAGTGGACCGCCCCGGGGAGCTGTTTTTT
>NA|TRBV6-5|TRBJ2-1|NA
CASSYSRESVNEQFF
TGTGCCAGCAGTTACTCCCGGGAGTCGGTCAATGAGCAGTTCTTC
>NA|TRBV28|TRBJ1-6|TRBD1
CASSLVQGAGNSPLHF
TGTGCCAGCAGTTTAGTCCAGGGGGCAGGAAATTCACCCCTCCACTTT
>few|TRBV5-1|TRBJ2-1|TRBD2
CASSHAGTSGSGAYNEQFF
TGCGCCAGCAGTCACGCCGGGACTAGCGGGAGTGGGGCCTACAATGAGCAGTTCTTC
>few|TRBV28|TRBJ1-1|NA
CASSLGPPLEAFF
TGTGCCAGCAGTTTAGGACCTCCACTTGAAGCTTTCTTT
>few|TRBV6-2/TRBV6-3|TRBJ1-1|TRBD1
CAGQGTGNTEAFF
TGTGCGGGACAGGGGACTGGGAACACTGAAGCTTTCTTT
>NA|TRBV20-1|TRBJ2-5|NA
CSASFATGETQYF
TGCAGTGCTAGCTTCGCGACCGGTGAGACCCAGTACTTC
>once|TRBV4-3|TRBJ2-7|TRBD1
CASSQARQGDGYEQYF
TGCGCCAGCAGCCAAGCGAGGCAGGGGGACGGCTACGAGCAGTACTTC
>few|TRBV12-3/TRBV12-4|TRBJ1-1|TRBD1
CASQTGTGYTEAFF
TGTGCCAGCCAGACAGGGACAGGGTACACTGAAGCTTTCTTT
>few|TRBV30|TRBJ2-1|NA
CAWSEGNEQFF
TGTGCCTGGAGCGAGGGCAATGAGCAGTTCTTC
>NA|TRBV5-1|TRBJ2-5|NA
CASSLGHGSETQYF
TGCGCCAGCAGCTTGGGGCACGGGTCGGAGACCCAGTACTTC
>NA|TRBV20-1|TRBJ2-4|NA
CSAIHSGLAKNIQYF
TGCAGTGCCATACATAGCGGTCTAGCCAAAAACATTCAGTACTTC
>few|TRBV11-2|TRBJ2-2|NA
CASSFTLRGGSNTGELFF
TGTGCCAGCAGCTTTACACTTAGGGGGGGTTCGAACACCGGGGAGCTGTTTTTT
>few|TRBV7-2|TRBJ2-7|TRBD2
CASSLGTSGHYEQYF
TGTGCCAGCAGCTTAGGGACTAGCGGACACTACGAGCAGTACTTC
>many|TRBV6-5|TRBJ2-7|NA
CASRRESEQYF
TGTGCCAGCAGGAGGGAGTCCGAGCAGTACTTC
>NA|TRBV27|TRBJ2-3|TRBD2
CASSPLAGGRDTQYF
TGTGCCAGCAGTCCCTTAGCGGGAGGCAGAGATACGCAGTATTTT
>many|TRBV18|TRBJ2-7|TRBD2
CASSPSTSGSYEQYF
TGTGCCAGCTCCCCCTCGACTAGCGGGAGTTACGAGCAGTACTTC
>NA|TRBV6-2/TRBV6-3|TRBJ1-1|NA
CASTLLTTSGNTEAFF
TGTGCCAGCACCCTCCTGACGACTTCCGGGAACACTGAAGCTTTCTTT
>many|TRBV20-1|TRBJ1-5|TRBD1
CSAGQGGNQPQHF
TGCAGTGCTGGACAGGGAGGCAATCAGCCCCAGCATTTT
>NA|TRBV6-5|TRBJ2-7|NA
CASSYSMGTRGDEQYF
TGTGCCAGCAGTTACTCGATGGGAACCCGGGGCGACGAGCAGTACTTC
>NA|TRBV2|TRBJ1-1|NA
CASLVNTEAFF
TGTGCCAGCTTGGTCAACACTGAAGCTTTCTTT
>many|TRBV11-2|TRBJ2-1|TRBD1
CASSLVQGLGQFF
TGTGCCAGCAGCTTAGTACAGGGGCTAGGGCAGTTCTTC
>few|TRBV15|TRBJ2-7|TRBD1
CATSRDQGTGQLYEQYF
TGTGCCACCAGCAGAGATCAGGGAACGGGACAGTTATACGAGCAGTACTTC
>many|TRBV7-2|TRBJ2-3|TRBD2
CASSFLAGSTDTQYF
TGTGCCAGCAGCTTCTTAGCGGGGAGCACAGATACGCAGTATTTT
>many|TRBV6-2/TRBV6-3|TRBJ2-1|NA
CASSYSSGSGFSYNEQFF
TGTGCCAGCAGTTACTCGTCCGGGAGTGGCTTCTCCTACAATGAGCAGTTCTTC
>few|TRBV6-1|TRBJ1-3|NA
CASSRIDLNPGNTIYF
TGTGCCAGCAGTCGAATAGACCTTAATCCTGGAAACACCATATATTTT
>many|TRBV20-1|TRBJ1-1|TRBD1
CSARDLQGADTEAFF
TGCAGTGCTAGAGATCTCCAGGGGGCGGACACTGAAGCTTTCTTT
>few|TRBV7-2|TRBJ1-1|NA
CASSLSQIRNTEAFF
TGTGCCAGCAGCTTATCCCAGATCCGTAACACTGAAGCTTTCTTT
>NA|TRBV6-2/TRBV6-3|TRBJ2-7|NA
CASSYSIAGGVITQYYEQYF
TGTGCCAGCAGTTACTCGATAGCCGGGGGAGTTATTACGCAGTACTACGAGCAGTACTTC
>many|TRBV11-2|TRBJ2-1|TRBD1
CASSSRTGVDNEQFF
TGTGCCAGCAGCTCTAGGACAGGGGTGGACAATGAGCAGTTCTTC
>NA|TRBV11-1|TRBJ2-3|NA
CASSLAFTDTQYF
TGTGCCAGCAGCTTAGCGTTCACAGATACGCAGTATTTT